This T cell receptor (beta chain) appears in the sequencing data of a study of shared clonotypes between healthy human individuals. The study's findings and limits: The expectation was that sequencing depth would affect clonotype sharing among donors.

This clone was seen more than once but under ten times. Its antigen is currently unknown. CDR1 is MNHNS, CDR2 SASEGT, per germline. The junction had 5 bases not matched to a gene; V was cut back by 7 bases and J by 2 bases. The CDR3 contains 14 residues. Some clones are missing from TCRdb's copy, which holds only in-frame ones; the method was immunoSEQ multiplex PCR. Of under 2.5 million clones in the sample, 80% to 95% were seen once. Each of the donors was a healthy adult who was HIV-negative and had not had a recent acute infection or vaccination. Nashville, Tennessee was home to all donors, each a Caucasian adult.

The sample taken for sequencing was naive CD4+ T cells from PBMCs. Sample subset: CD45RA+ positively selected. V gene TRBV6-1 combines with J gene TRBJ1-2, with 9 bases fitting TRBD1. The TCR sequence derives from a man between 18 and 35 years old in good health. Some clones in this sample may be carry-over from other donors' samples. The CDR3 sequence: CASTVGTGNYGYTF. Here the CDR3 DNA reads TGTGCCAGCACGGTTGGGACAGGGAACTATGGCTACACCTTC.